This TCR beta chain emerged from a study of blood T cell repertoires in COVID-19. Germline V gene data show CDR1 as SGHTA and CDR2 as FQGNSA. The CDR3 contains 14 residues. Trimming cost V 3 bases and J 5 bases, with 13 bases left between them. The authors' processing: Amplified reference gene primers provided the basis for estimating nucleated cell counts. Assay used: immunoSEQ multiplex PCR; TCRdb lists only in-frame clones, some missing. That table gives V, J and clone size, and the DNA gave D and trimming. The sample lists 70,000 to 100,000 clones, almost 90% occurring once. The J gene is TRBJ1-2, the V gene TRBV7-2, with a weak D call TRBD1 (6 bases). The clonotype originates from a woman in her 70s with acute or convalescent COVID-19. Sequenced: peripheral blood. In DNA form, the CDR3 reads TGTGCCAGCAGCTTGGGTACAGGGAGATATGGCTACACCTTC. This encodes CASSLGTGRYGYTF.